The clone carrying this T cell receptor (beta chain) turned up a few times. The target antigen is unknown. An end of the junction differs from the germline gene, which may be a read error. This sample was included in a study of breast tumors, draining lymph nodes, adjacent tissues. TCRdb redid the calling of the multiplex PCR reads with MiXCR, one entry per CDR3 protein. The sample lists around 170,000 distinct CDR3 sequences, about 30% occurring once. Breast cancer patients provided tissue from their axillary draining lymph nodes. Findings and caveats of the study: Luminal-like breast cancer showed significantly greater tumor-nontumor repertoire similarity than basal-like breast cancer did. Tumor TCR diversity was below lymph nodes but above nontumor tissue. The lymph node origin of tumor T cells was framed as consistent with a hypothesis, not demonstrated. The data were judged consistent with most tumor T cells coming from lymph node and expanding in tumor.

This CDR3 is 13 amino acids long. CDR1 is SGHNT, CDR2 YENEEA, per germline. This receptor was obtained from a female donor with breast cancer. Some clones in this sample may be carry-over from other donors' samples. The chain joins TRBV11-3 to TRBJ2-3; D not resolved. Sequenced sample: axillary lymph node tissue. The CDR3: CASSFSGTATQYF. The CDR3 nucleotides are TGTGCCAGCAGCTTTTCGGGCACAGCTACGCAGTATTTT. The whole variable domain, remainder taken from reference TRBV11-3 and TRBJ2-3, is EAGVVQSPRYKIIEKKQPVAFWCNPISGHNTLYWYLQNLGQGPELLIRYENEEAVDDSQLPKDRFSAERLKGVDSTLKIQPAELGDSAVYLCASSFSGTATQYFGPGTRLTVL.